This is a list of T cell receptor beta chains from one sample in a study of blood T cell repertoires in COVID-19. Assay used: immunoSEQ multiplex PCR; TCRdb lists only in-frame clones, some missing. The sample holds 300,000 to 400,000 clones, about 86% seen once. The sample comprised PBMCs or T cells enriched from blood (not recorded which). Source of these receptors: a middle-aged woman with acute COVID-19. CDR3s include the opening cysteine and the closing phenylalanine or tryptophan.

v_gene,CDR3aa
TRBV20-1,CSAIRSTIAFF
TRBV4-1,CASSHGRLNTEAFF
TRBV3-1/TRBV3-2,CASSHTGGGNTIYF
TRBV10-3,CAISEDGLAAEKLFF
TRBV24-1,CATSEPGVAGYPQYF
TRBV24-1,CATSDFRQGAGETQYF
TRBV5-1,CASSLGMGKNIQYF
TRBV7-2,CASSLGQPVYGYTF
TRBV4-2,CASSRDGLVGANVLTF
TRBV11-2,CASSLSRTGTQYF
TRBV19,CASSRRRLAGGPSSYNEQFF
TRBV10-3,CAISGAMGLAGGGTGELFF
TRBV25-1,CASSENQANTEAFF
TRBV11-1,CASSLSERRGEQFF
TRBV7-9,CASSGPPGEQPQHF
TRBV7-2,CASTQDRGSYNEQFF
TRBV5-1,CASSTSAGGYTF
TRBV29-1,CSVEERDWGYTF
TRBV25-1,CASGIGAAGQYEQYF
TRBV5-1,CASSLWAGKQATNEKLFF
TRBV6-5,CASSRGQTEAFF
TRBV5-6,CASSLDLTGNYGYTF
TRBV27,CASSLRGGRGEQYF
TRBV9,CASSVAQRGGRETQYF
TRBV19,CASSLVFSVRDSLHNSPLHF
TRBV5-6,CASSRGTGRGDGYTF
TRBV19,CASRGQGSAYEQYF
TRBV9,CASSVAFGTVLLNYGYTF
TRBV3-1/TRBV3-2,CASSQDAQVYNEQFF
TRBV7-9,CASSLAPSYNEQFF
TRBV6-5,CASTGGGNTGELFF
TRBV7-3,CASSLKPGNTIYF
TRBV24-1,CATSDRDRGRETQYF
TRBV7-2,CASSLRRPAESGNTIYF